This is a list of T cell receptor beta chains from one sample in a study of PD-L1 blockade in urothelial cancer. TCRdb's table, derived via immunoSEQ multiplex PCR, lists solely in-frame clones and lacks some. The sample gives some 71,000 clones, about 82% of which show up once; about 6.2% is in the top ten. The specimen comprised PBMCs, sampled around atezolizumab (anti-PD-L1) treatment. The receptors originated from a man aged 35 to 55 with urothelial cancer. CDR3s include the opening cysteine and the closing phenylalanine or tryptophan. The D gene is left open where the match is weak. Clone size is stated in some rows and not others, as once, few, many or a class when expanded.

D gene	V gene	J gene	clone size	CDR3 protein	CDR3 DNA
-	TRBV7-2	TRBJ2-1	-	CASSLVAEGYNEQFF	TGTGCCAGCAGCTTAGTAGCGGAGGGATACAATGAGCAGTTCTTC
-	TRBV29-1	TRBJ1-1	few	CSAAWTEAFF	TGCAGCGCCGCGTGGACTGAAGCTTTCTTT
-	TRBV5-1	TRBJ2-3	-	CASSPGGRVGTDTQYF	TGCGCCAGCAGCCCCGGCGGCAGGGTCGGCACAGATACGCAGTATTTT
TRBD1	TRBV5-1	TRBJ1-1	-	CASRDRGYTEAFF	TGCGCCAGCAGGGACAGGGGGTATACTGAAGCTTTCTTT
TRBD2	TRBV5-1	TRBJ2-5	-	CASSSGTSGPQETQYF	TGCGCCAGCAGCTCCGGGACTAGCGGGCCTCAAGAGACCCAGTACTTC
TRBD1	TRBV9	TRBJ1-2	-	CASSVAGTGYGYTF	TGTGCCAGCAGCGTAGCCGGGACAGGGTATGGCTACACCTTC
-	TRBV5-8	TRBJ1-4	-	CASSSGKLGEKLFF	TGTGCCAGCAGCTCCGGGAAGCTTGGTGAAAAACTGTTTTTT
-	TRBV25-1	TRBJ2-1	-	CASSENGRKGVEQFF	TGTGCCAGCAGTGAAAACGGGAGAAAGGGTGTTGAGCAGTTCTTC
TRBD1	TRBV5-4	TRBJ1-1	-	CASINWQGARDTEAFF	TGTGCCAGCATCAACTGGCAGGGGGCGAGGGACACTGAAGCTTTCTTT
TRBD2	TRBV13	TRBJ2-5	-	CASSFGLVGTQYF	TGTGCCAGCAGCTTCGGACTAGTAGGGACCCAGTACTTC
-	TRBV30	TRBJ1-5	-	CAWSVGGSNQPQHF	TGTGCCTGGAGTGTGGGGGGGAGCAATCAGCCCCAGCATTTT
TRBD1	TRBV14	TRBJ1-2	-	CASSQGAGTAHYGYTF	TGTGCCAGCAGCCAAGGGGCCGGGACAGCTCACTATGGCTACACCTTC
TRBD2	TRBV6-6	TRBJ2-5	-	CASSLFRSGRMETQYF	TGTGCCAGCAGCCTCTTTAGAAGCGGGAGGATGGAGACCCAGTACTTC
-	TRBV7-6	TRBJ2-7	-	CASSLAEGGTYEQYF	TGTGCCAGCAGCTTAGCGGAGGGAGGAACCTACGAGCAGTACTTC
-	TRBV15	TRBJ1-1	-	CATSRVQGRSTEAFF	TGTGCCACCAGCAGAGTTCAGGGAAGATCCACTGAAGCTTTCTTT
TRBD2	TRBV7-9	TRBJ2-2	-	CASSPTSPETGELFF	TGTGCCAGCAGCCCGACTAGCCCCGAAACCGGGGAGCTGTTTTTT
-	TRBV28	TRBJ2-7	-	CASSILTLAPSSYEQYF	TGTGCCAGCAGCATCCTTACCCTAGCGCCGAGCTCCTACGAGCAGTACTTC
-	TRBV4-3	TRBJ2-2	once	CASSRTTASRELFF	TGCGCCAGCAGTCGGACAACTGCTTCCAGGGAGCTGTTTTTT
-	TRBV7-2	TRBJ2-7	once	CASSRHGGGGYEQYF	TGTGCCAGCAGTCGACACGGAGGGGGCGGCTACGAGCAGTACTTC
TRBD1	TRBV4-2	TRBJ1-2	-	CASSREIGTEGYTF	TGTGCCAGCAGCCGTGAAATCGGGACAGAAGGCTACACCTTC
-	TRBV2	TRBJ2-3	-	CASMWGPGDTQYF	TGTGCCAGCATGTGGGGCCCTGGGGATACGCAGTATTTT
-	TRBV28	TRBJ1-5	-	CASSPNSNQPQHF	TGTGCCAGCAGCCCTAATAGCAATCAGCCCCAGCATTTT
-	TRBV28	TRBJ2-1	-	CASSSMLVAPFNEQFF	TGTGCCAGCAGTTCGATGTTAGTCGCCCCCTTTAATGAGCAGTTCTTC
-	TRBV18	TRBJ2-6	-	CASSGYVQGSGANVLTF	TGTGCCAGCTCAGGATACGTTCAGGGTTCTGGGGCCAACGTCCTGACTTTC
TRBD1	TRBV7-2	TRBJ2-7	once	CASSLRGGDRGDEQYF	TGTGCCAGCAGCTTAAGGGGGGGGGACAGGGGAGACGAGCAGTACTTC
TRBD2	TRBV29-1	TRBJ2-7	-	CSAAGTSGSWEQYF	TGCAGCGCAGCCGGGACTAGCGGGAGCTGGGAGCAGTACTTC
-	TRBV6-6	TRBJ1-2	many	CASSYSEGSATTDF	TGTGCCAGCAGTTACTCAGAGGGTTCTGCTACTACCGACTTC
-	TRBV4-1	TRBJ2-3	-	CASSLRGAFGTDTQYF	TGCGCCAGCAGCCTCAGAGGCGCGTTTGGCACAGATACGCAGTATTTT
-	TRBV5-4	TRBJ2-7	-	CASSSRGGGSYEQYF	TGTGCCAGCAGTTCGAGAGGGGGGGGGTCCTACGAGCAGTACTTC
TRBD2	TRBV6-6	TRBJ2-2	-	CASSGSGNWDTGELFF	TGTGCCAGCAGCGGTAGCGGGAATTGGGACACCGGGGAGCTGTTTTTT
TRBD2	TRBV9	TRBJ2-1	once	CASSRTGLAVSSYNEQFF	TGTGCCAGCAGCCGCACAGGACTAGCGGTTAGCTCCTACAATGAGCAGTTCTTC
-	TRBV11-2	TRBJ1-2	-	CASSLVREGYTF	TGTGCCAGCAGCTTAGTGCGGGAAGGCTACACCTTC
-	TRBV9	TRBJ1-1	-	CASSVESDTEAFF	TGTGCCAGCAGCGTAGAGTCAGACACTGAAGCTTTCTTT
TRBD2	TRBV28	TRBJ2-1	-	CASRLGGGYNEQFF	TGTGCCAGCAGACTTGGCGGGGGTTACAATGAGCAGTTCTTC
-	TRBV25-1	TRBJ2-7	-	CASSGQRYEQYF	TGTGCCAGCAGTGGGCAGAGGTACGAGCAGTACTTC
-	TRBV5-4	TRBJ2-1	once	CASSLVGRTSHEQFF	TGTGCCAGCAGCTTGGTAGGGAGGACGTCCCATGAGCAGTTCTTC
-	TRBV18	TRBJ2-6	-	CASSRAGANVLTF	TGTGCCAGCTCACGCGCTGGGGCCAACGTCCTGACTTTC
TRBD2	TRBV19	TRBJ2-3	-	CASRSGGGPTDTQYF	TGTGCCAGTAGGTCCGGGGGGGGCCCGACAGATACGCAGTATTTT
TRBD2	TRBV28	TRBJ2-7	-	CASSQSGRVYEQYF	TGTGCCAGCAGTCAGAGCGGGAGAGTCTACGAGCAGTACTTC